This T cell receptor beta chain was profiled in a study of graft-versus-host responses after intestinal transplantation. CDR1 is MNHNS and CDR2 is SASEGT in the germline V gene. CDR3 size: 14 residues. V was clipped by 4 bases and J by 4 bases; unmatched bases: 4. TCRdb's copy holds only in-frame clones and misses some; the assay was immunoSEQ multiplex PCR. The sample lists some 130,000 clones; around 95% were seen once. Notes on this clone: Its antigen is undetermined.

The sequences come from unstimulated CD8+ T cells sorted from spleen or lymph node cells, collected before intestinal transplant. The V gene is TRBV6-1, the J gene TRBJ2-7; 10 bases map to TRBD1. The receptor's source is a human donor who received an intestinal transplant. The CDR3 coding sequence is TGTGCCAGCAGTGCCGGACAGGGGGGGTACGAGCAGTACTTC. As protein: CASSAGQGGYEQYF.